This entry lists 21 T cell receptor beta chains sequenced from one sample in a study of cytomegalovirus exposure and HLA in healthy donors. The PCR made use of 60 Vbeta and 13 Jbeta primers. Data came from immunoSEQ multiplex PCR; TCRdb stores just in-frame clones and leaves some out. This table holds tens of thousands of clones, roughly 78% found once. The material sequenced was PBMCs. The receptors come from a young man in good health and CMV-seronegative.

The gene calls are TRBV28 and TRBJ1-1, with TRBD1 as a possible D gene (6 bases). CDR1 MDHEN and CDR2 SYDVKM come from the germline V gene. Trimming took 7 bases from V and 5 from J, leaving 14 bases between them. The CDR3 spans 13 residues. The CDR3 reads CASIVGANTEAFF. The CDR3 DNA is TGTGCCAGCATTGTGGGGGCGAATACTGAAGCTTTCTTT.

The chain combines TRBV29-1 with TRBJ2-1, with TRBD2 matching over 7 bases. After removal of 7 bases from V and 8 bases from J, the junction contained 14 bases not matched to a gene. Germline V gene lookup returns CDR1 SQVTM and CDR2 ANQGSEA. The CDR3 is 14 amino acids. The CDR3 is CSAESGIRPDEQFF. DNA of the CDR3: TGCAGCGCCGAAAGCGGGATTCGCCCCGATGAGCAGTTCTTC.

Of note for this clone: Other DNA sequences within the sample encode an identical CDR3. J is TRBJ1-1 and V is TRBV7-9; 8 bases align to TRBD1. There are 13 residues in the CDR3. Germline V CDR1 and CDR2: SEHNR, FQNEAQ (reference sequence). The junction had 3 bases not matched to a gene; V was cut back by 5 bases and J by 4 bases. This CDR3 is CASSPTGGTEAFF. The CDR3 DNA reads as TGTGCCAGCAGCCCCACAGGGGGCACTGAAGCTTTCTTT.

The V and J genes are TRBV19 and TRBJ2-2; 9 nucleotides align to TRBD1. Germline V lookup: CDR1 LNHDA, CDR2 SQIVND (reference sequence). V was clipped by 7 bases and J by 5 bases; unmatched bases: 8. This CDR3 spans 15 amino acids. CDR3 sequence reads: CASIPGTGFTGELFF. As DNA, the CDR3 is TGTGCCAGTATTCCAGGGACAGGGTTTACCGGGGAGCTGTTTTTT. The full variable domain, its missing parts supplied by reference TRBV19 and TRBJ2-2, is DGGITQSPKYLFRKEGQNVTLSCEQNLNHDAMYWYRQDPGQGLRLIYYSQIVNDFQKGDIAEGYSVSREKKESFPLTVTSAQKNPTAFYLCASIPGTGFTGELFFGEGSRLTVL.

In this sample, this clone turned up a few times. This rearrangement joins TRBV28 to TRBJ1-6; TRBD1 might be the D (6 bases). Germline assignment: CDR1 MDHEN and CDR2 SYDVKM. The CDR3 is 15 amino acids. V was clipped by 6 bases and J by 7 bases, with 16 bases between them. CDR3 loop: CASSANLGQNSPLHF. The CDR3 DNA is TGTGCCAGCAGCGCTAACTTAGGACAGAATTCACCCCTCCACTTT.

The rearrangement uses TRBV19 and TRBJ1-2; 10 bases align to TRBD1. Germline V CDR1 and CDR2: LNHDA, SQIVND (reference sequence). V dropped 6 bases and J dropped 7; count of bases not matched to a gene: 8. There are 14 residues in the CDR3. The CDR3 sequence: CASRSGTGVRGYTF. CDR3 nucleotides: TGTGCCAGTAGGTCGGGGACAGGGGTTCGTGGCTACACCTTC. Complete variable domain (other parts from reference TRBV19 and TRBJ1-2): DGGITQSPKYLFRKEGQNVTLSCEQNLNHDAMYWYRQDPGQGLRLIYYSQIVNDFQKGDIAEGYSVSREKKESFPLTVTSAQKNPTAFYLCASRSGTGVRGYTFGSGTRLTVV.

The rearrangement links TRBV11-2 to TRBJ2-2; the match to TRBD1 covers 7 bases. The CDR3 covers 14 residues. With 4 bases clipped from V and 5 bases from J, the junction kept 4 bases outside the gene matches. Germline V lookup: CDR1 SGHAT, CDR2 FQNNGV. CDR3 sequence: CASSSTDRTGELFF. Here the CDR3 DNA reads TGTGCCAGCAGCTCCACGGACAGGACCGGGGAGCTGTTTTTT.

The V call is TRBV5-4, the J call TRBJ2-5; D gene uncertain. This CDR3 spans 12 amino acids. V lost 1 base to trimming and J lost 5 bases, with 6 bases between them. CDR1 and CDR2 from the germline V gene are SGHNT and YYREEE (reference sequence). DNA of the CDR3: TGTGCCAGCAGCTTGCGCGCGGAGACCCAGTACTTC. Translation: CASSLRAETQYF. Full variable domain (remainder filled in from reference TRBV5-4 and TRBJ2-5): ETGVTQSPTHLIKTRGQQVTLRCSSQSGHNTVSWYQQALGQGPQFIFQYYREEENGRGNFPPRFSGLQFPNYSSELNVNALELDDSALYLCASSLRAETQYFGPGTRLLVL.

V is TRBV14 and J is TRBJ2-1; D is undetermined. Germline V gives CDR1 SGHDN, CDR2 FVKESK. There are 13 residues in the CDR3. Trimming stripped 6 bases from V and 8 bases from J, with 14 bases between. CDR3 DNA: TGTGCCAGCAGTACAATAGCAATCCATGAGCAGTTCTTC. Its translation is CASSTIAIHEQFF. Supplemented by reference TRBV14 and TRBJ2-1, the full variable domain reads EAGVTQFPSHSVIEKGQTVTLRCDPISGHDNLYWYRRVMGKEIKFLLHFVKESKQDESGMPNNRFLAERTGGTYSTLKVQPAELEDSGVYFCASSTIAIHEQFFGPGTRLTVL.

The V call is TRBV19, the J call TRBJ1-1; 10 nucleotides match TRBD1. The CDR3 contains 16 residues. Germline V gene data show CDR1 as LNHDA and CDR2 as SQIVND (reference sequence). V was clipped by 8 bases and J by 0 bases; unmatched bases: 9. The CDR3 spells CASGGQGVFMNTEAFF. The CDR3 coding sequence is TGTGCCAGTGGTGGACAGGGGGTTTTCATGAACACTGAAGCTTTCTTT.

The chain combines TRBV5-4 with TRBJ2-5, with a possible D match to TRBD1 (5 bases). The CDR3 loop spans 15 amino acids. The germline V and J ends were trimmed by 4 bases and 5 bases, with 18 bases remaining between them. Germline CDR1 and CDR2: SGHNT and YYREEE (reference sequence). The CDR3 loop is CASSGTGTVGETQYF. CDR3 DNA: TGTGCCAGCAGCGGTACAGGTACTGTGGGGGAGACCCAGTACTTC. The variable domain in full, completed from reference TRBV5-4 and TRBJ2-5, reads ETGVTQSPTHLIKTRGQQVTLRCSSQSGHNTVSWYQQALGQGPQFIFQYYREEENGRGNFPPRFSGLQFPNYSSELNVNALELDDSALYLCASSGTGTVGETQYFGPGTRLLVL.

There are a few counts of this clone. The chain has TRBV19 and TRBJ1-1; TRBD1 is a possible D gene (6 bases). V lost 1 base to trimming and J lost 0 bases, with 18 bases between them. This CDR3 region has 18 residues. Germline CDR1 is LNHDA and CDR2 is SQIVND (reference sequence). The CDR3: CASSIGGGRAIMNTEAFF. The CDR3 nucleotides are TGTGCCAGTAGTATAGGGGGGGGCAGGGCAATTATGAACACTGAAGCTTTCTTT.

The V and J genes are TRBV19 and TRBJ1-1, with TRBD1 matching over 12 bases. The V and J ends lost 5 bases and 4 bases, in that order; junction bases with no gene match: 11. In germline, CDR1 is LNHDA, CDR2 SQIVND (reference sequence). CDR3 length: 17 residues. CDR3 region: CASSLLPGQGALTEAFF. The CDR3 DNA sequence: TGTGCCAGTAGTCTACTCCCGGGACAGGGGGCGCTCACTGAAGCTTTCTTT. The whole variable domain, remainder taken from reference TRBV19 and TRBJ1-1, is DGGITQSPKYLFRKEGQNVTLSCEQNLNHDAMYWYRQDPGQGLRLIYYSQIVNDFQKGDIAEGYSVSREKKESFPLTVTSAQKNPTAFYLCASSLLPGQGALTEAFFGQGTRLTVV.

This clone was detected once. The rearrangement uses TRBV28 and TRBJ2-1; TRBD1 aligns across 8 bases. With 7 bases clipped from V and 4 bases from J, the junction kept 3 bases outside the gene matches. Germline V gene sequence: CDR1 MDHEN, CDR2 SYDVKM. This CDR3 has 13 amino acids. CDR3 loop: CASMRQGYNEQFF. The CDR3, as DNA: TGTGCCAGCATGAGACAGGGGTACAATGAGCAGTTCTTC.

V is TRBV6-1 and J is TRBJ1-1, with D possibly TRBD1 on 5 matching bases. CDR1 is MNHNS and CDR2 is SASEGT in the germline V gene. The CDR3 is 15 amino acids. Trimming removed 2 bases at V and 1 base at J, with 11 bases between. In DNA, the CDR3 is TGTGCCAGCAGTGAAATGGGGCAGAGGAACACTGAAGCTTTCTTT. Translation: CASSEMGQRNTEAFF.

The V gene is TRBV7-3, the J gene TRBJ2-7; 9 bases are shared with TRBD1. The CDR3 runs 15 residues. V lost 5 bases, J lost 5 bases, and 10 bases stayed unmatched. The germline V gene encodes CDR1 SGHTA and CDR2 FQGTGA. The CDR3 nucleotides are TGTGCCAGCAGCGTGGGACAGGGTCCTTTCAACGAGCAGTACTTC. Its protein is CASSVGQGPFNEQYF.

The CDR3 here is CSGGGVAIGYTF. The CDR3 DNA sequence: TGCAGCGGGGGCGGGGTTGCTATTGGCTACACCTTC. The chain joins TRBV29-1 to TRBJ1-2, with D possibly TRBD1 on 5 matching bases. Germline CDR1 is SQVTM and CDR2 is ANQGSEA. This CDR3 has 12 amino acids. With 7 bases removed from V and 7 bases from J, the gap between germline ends came to 16 bases.

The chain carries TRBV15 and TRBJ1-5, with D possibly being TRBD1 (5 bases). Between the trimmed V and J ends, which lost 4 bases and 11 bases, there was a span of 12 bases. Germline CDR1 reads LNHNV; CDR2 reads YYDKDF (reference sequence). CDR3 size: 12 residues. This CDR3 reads CATSTRVGSQHF. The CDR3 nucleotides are TGTGCCACCAGCACCAGGGTTGGGTCCCAGCATTTT.

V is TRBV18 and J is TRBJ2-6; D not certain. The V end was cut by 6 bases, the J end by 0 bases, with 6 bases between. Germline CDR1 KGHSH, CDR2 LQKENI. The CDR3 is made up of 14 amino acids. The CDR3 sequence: CASSPGSGANVLTF. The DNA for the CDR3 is TGTGCCAGCTCCCCGGGCTCTGGGGCCAACGTCCTGACTTTC.

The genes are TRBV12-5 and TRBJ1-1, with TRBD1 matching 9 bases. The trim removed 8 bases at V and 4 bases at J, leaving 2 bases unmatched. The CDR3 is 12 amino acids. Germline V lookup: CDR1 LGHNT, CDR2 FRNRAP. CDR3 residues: CASKTGGTEAFF. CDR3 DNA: TGTGCTAGTAAGACAGGGGGCACTGAAGCTTTCTTT. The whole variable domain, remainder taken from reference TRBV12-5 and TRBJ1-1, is DARVTQTPRHKVTEMGQEVTMRCQPILGHNTVFWYRQTMMQGLELLAYFRNRAPLDDSGMPKDRFSAEMPDATLATLKIQPSEPRDSAVYFCASKTGGTEAFFGQGTRLTVV.

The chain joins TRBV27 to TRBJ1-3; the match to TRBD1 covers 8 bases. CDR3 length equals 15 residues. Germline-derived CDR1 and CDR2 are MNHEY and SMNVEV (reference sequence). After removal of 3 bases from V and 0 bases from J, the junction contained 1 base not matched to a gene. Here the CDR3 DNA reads TGTGCCAGCAGTTTGGACAGGGACTCTGGAAACACCATATATTTT. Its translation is CASSLDRDSGNTIYF.